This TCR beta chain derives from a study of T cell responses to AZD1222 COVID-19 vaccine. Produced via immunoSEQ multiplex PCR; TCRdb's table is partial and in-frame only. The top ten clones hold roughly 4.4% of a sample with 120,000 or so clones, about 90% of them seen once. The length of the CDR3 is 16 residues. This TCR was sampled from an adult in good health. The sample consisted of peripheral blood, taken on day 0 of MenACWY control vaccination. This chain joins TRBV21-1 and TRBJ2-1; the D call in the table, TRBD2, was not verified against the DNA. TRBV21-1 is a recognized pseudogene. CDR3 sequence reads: CASSTPEGRTKNEQFF. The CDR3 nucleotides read TGTGCCAGCAGCACACCCGAGGGGAGGACCAAAAATGAGCAGTTCTTC.